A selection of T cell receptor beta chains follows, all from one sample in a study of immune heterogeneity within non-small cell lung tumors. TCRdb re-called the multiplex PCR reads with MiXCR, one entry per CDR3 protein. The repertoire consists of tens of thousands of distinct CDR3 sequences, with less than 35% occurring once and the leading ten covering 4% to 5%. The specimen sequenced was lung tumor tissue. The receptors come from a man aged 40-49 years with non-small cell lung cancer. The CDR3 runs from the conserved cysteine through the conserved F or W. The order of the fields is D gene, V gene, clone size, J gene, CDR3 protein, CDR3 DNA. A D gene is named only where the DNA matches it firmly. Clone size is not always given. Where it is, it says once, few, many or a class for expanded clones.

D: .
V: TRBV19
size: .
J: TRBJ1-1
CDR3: CASSVQGLHEAFF
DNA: TGTGCCAGTAGTGTCCAGGGGCTTCATGAAGCTTTCTTT

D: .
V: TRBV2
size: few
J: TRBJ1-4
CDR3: CASRFQVGRNEKLFF
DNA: TGTGCCAGCAGGTTCCAGGTTGGGAGGAATGAAAAACTGTTTTTT

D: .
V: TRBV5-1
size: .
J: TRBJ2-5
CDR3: CASSFVGSRGETQYF
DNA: TGCGCCAGCAGCTTTGTGGGGAGTCGGGGAGAGACCCAGTACTTC

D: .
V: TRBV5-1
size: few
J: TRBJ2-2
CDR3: CASSFTVSNTGELFF
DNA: TGCGCCAGCAGCTTTACGGTATCGAACACCGGGGAGCTGTTTTTT

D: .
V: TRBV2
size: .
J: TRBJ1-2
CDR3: CASSRGPAGGYTF
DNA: TGTGCCAGCAGCAGGGGACCCGCCGGGGGCTACACCTTC

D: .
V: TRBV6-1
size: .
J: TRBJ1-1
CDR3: CASSLNRVNTEAFF
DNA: TGTGCCAGCAGTTTAAACAGGGTGAACACTGAAGCTTTCTTT

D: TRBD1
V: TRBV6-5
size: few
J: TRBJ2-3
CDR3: CASSYDRDPYF
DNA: TGTGCCAGCAGTTACGACAGGGACCCGTATTTT

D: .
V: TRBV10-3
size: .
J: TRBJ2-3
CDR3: CAISDPGGDTDTQYF
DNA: TGTGCCATCAGTGACCCCGGAGGGGACACAGATACGCAGTATTTT

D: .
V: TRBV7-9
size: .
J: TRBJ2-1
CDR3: CASSLVYNEQFF
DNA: TGTGCCAGCAGCTTAGTGTACAATGAGCAGTTCTTC

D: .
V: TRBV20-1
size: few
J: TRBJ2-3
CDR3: CSASGSEGITDTQYF
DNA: TGCAGTGCTAGCGGGTCGGAGGGAATCACAGATACGCAGTATTTT

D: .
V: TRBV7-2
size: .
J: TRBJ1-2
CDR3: CASSFSHLNYGYTF
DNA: TGTGCCAGCAGCTTCAGCCACCTTAACTATGGCTACACCTTC

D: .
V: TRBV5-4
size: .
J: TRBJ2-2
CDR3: CASSLAGGANTGELFF
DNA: TGTGCCAGCAGCTTGGCTGGCGGGGCTAACACCGGGGAGCTGTTTTTT

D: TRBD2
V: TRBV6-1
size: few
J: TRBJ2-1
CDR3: CASSTTSGGYNEQFF
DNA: TGTGCCAGCAGTACAACTAGCGGGGGTTACAATGAGCAGTTCTTC

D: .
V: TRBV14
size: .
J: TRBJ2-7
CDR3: CASSSIRGEQYF
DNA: TGTGCCAGCAGCTCGATAAGGGGCGAGCAGTACTTC

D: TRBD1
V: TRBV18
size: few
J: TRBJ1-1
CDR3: CASSPSRQGGEAFF
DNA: TGTGCCAGCTCACCCAGTAGACAGGGTGGAGAAGCTTTCTTT

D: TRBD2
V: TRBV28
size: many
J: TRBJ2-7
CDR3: CASSFAGLAGGSANEQYF
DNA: TGTGCCAGCAGTTTCGCGGGACTAGCGGGAGGAAGCGCCAACGAGCAGTACTTC

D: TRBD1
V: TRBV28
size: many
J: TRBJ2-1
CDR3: CASSSPPGQYNEQFF
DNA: TGTGCCAGCAGTTCCCCTCCGGGACAGTACAATGAGCAGTTCTTC

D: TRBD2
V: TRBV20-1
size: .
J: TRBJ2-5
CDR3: CSARSTSGQETQYF
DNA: TGCAGTGCTAGGTCTACTAGCGGCCAAGAGACCCAGTACTTC

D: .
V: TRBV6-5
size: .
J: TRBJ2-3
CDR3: CASSYSTSTDTQYF
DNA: TGTGCCAGCAGTTACTCTACTAGCACAGATACGCAGTATTTT

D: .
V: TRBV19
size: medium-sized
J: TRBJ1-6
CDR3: CASSIGTPGRYNSPLHF
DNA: TGTGCCAGTAGTATAGGTACGCCGGGACGGTATAATTCACCCCTCCACTTT

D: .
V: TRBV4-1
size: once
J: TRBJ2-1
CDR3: CASSLRTYNEQFF
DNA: TGCGCCAGCAGCCTCAGAACTTACAATGAGCAGTTCTTC

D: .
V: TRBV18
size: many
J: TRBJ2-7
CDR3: CASSATRLRVRHEQYF
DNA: TGTGCCAGCTCAGCCACCCGTTTGAGGGTACGCCACGAGCAGTACTTC

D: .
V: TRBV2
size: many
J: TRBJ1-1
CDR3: CAIPEGGYTEAFF
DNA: TGTGCCATCCCTGAAGGGGGATACACTGAAGCTTTCTTT